This T cell receptor beta chain was recovered during a study of blood T cell repertoires in COVID-19. The CDR3 has 12 residues. V was clipped by 4 bases and J by 6 bases, with 10 bases between them. Germline V gives CDR1 LNHDA, CDR2 SQIVND (reference sequence). As processed by the authors: Cell counts per sample came from amplifying reference gene primers. Produced via immunoSEQ multiplex PCR; TCRdb's table is partial and in-frame only. The V and J calls and the clone size are those of that table, but D and trimming were determined from the DNA. Here the sample spans about 80,000 clones, around 79% being singletons.

J is TRBJ2-7 and V is TRBV19, with D tentatively TRBD1 (6 bases). The sequencing input was peripheral blood. The clonotype was recovered from a man older than 75 with acute or convalescent COVID-19. CDR3 protein: CASSTLGGEQYF. CDR3 bases: TGTGCCAGTAGTACCTTAGGGGGCGAGCAGTACTTC.